The 11 T cell receptor beta chains listed next were all sequenced from one sample in a study of response to subunit inactivated influenza vaccine. MiXCR, applied by TCRdb to the RT-PCR reads, yields one record per CDR3 protein. The sample lists roughly 620,000 distinct CDR3 sequences; about 11% were seen once. This sample was shared with a second study, whose subject was T cells expressing NK-cell markers. That study adds: It was by 5'RACE template switching with UMIs that TCR beta cDNA was made.

This specimen consisted of PBMCs from blood, obtained on the day of vaccination. The receptors were sampled from a man over 45 who received an inactivated influenza vaccine.

This clonotype was counted only a few times. This CDR3 reads CAIRDRDTTDTQYF. CDR3 nucleotide sequence: TGTGCCATACGAGACAGGGACACGACAGATACGCAGTATTTT. The genes are TRBV10-3 and TRBJ2-3; the match to TRBD1 covers 7 bases. The CDR3 is 14 amino acids. Germline-derived CDR1 and CDR2 are ENHRY and SYGVKD. Trimming took 9 bases from V and 3 from J; bases not matched to a gene: 9.

The rearrangement links TRBV28 to TRBJ1-6; perhaps TRBD1 as D (6 bases). V shed 9 bases and J shed 0 bases, with 24 bases lying between them. CDR3 length: 19 residues. Germline V gene sequence: CDR1 MDHEN, CDR2 SYDVKM. As DNA, the CDR3 is TGTGCCAGTTTCTCCAGTTCCGGGACAATATTCTCCTATAATTCACCCCTCCACTTT. Its translation: CASFSSSGTIFSYNSPLHF.

This clonotype has only a few counts. In nucleotides, the CDR3 is TGCAGCGTTGGAGCAGTCCATGGGGAGCAGTACTTC. Translated, it gives CSVGAVHGEQYF. J is TRBJ2-7 and V is TRBV29-1; D call uncertain. Per the germline V gene, CDR1 is SQVTM and CDR2 is ANQGSEA. Deletions cut 4 bases from V and 7 bases from J, with 14 bases between. The CDR3 runs 12 residues.

This chain joins TRBV6-2 or TRBV6-3 and TRBJ2-1; TRBD2 agrees at 13 bases. J was trimmed by 7 bases and V by 5 bases; bases with no gene match: 5. CDR1 is MNHEY and CDR2 is SVGEGT in the germline V gene. This CDR3 contains 15 residues. This chain's CDR3 is CASSQGLAGTNEQFF. Written as DNA, the CDR3 is TGTGCCAGCAGTCAGGGACTAGCGGGAACGAATGAGCAGTTCTTC.

In its sample, this clonotype was seen many times. The rearrangement uses TRBV21-1 and TRBJ1-4. TRBV21-1 is reported as a pseudogene. The CDR3 extends over 15 amino acids. CDR3 in DNA: TGTGCCAGCAGCAAAGTCGAGAAAAAGAATGAAAAACTGTTTTTT. Translating gives CASSKVEKKNEKLFF.

This rearrangement joins TRBV6-5 to TRBJ1-6; a weak D match, TRBD1 (5 bases). The CDR3 loop spans 14 amino acids. V was shortened by 0 bases and J by 8 bases, with 8 bases between the two germline ends. Germline CDR1 and CDR2: MNHEY and SVGAGI. In nucleotides, the CDR3 is TGTGCCAGCAGTTACTCAGGGGTGGATTCACCCCTCCACTTT. Its protein product is CASSYSGVDSPLHF.

The sample holds many counts of this clonotype. V gene TRBV11-1 combines with J gene TRBJ2-1; possible D gene TRBD1, 6 bases. Germline values: CDR1 SGHAT, CDR2 FQDESV (reference sequence). Trimming pared 3 bases from V and 2 bases from J, leaving 11 bases between. The CDR3 consists of 15 residues. CDR3 protein: CASSFEQGPYNEQFF. In DNA, the CDR3 is TGTGCCAGCAGCTTCGAACAGGGACCCTACAATGAGCAGTTCTTC.

Turning to this clonotype: This may come from a read error, since a much larger clone is one base off. This chain connects TRBV2 to TRBJ2-7; possibly TRBD2 for D (5 bases). The CDR3 is 12 amino acids. Germline-derived CDR1 and CDR2 are SNHLY and FYNNEI. Trimming cost V 9 bases and J 0 bases, with 9 bases left between them. This CDR3 reads CARKADSYEQYF. CDR3 bases: TGTGCCAGAAAAGCGGACTCCTACGAGCAGTACTTC. Combining the CDR3 with reference TRBV2 and TRBJ2-7 gives the whole variable domain EPEVTQTPSHQVTQMGQEVILRCVPISNHLYFYWYRQILGQKVEFLVSFYNNEISEKSEIFDDQFSVERPDGSNFTLKIRSTKLEDSAMYFCARKADSYEQYFGPGTRLTVT.

This chain uses TRBV15 with TRBJ1-2; D remains ambiguous. V lost 1 base and J lost 4, with 13 bases in between. CDR1 is LNHNV and CDR2 is YYDKDF in the germline V gene (reference sequence). The CDR3 runs to 15 residues. CDR3 bases: TGTGCCACCAGCAGAGGAACGGCCATGACCTATGGCTACACCTTC. Protein product: CATSRGTAMTYGYTF.

V usage is TRBV29-1 and J usage is TRBJ2-3, with no clear D. Trimming removed 7 bases at V and 1 base at J, with 15 bases between. Germline V gene data show CDR1 as SQVTM and CDR2 as ANQGSEA. The CDR3 runs to 14 residues. The CDR3 loop reads CSATLLLGTDTQYF. CDR3 nucleotides: TGCAGCGCCACACTACTTCTCGGCACAGATACGCAGTATTTT.

This clonotype came up a few times. This rearrangement joins TRBV6-5 to TRBJ2-3, with 13 bases identical to TRBD2. Germline V lookup: CDR1 MNHEY, CDR2 SVGAGI. V lost 2 bases and J lost 2; bases outside the gene matches: 4. CDR3 length: 17 residues. The CDR3 loop is CASSYGTSGIHTDTQYF. DNA of the CDR3: TGTGCCAGCAGTTACGGGACTAGCGGGATTCACACAGATACGCAGTATTTT.